Listed below are T cell receptor beta chains from one sample, sequenced in a study of high-grade serous ovarian cancer treatment subgroups. The method was immunoSEQ multiplex PCR; TCRdb's version includes in-frame clones alone and lacks a portion of them. Of about 6,200 clones in the sample, 75% to 85% are singletons; the top ten hold more than 9%. Sample: tumor tissue. Source of these receptors: a human donor with high-grade serous ovarian cancer. Each CDR3 is given with its conserved first and last residue.

v_gene: TRBV7-2
len: 12
CDR3aa: CASSLGGTPGYF

v_gene: TRBV7-1
len: 15
CDR3aa: CASSSPEAALGEQYF

v_gene: TRBV10-3
len: 15
CDR3aa: CAISDPGQGPGELFF

v_gene: TRBV5-1
len: 14
CDR3aa: CASSSGQPNTEAFF

v_gene: TRBV18
len: 13
CDR3aa: CASSGLELYEQYF

v_gene: TRBV10-2
len: 13
CDR3aa: CASRRLAGDTQYF

v_gene: TRBV4-2
len: 12
CDR3aa: CASSPGNYGYTF

v_gene: TRBV25-1
len: 14
CDR3aa: CASSWLGSDNEQFF

v_gene: TRBV10-2
len: 13
CDR3aa: CASSAQLAYEQYF

v_gene: TRBV5-4
len: 15
CDR3aa: CASSLLGRGRVGYTF

v_gene: TRBV5-1
len: 16
CDR3aa: CASSSGPPGPTDTQYF

v_gene: TRBV28
len: 14
CDR3aa: CASSPGTEVPQAFF

v_gene: TRBV19
len: 17
CDR3aa: CASRPGLAGSSYNEQFF

v_gene: TRBV9
len: 13
CDR3aa: CASSVDRNTEAFF

v_gene: TRBV7-9
len: 14
CDR3aa: CASSFWAAQETQYF

v_gene: TRBV7-7
len: 14
CDR3aa: CASSLEVGPGELFF

v_gene: TRBV18
len: 19
CDR3aa: CASSPRGQGSSMNRNEQFF

v_gene: TRBV5-1
len: 15
CDR3aa: CASSFLAGDTGELFF

v_gene: TRBV6-6
len: 14
CDR3aa: CACSLGTMIYEQYF

v_gene: TRBV4-3
len: 16
CDR3aa: CASSQDKGSGTDTQYF